Following are 17 T cell receptor beta chains from one sample sequenced in a study of tumor and adjacent non-tumor tissue in lung cancer. This sample's RNA came from whole unsorted tissue. TCRbeta libraries were built with three rounds of nested PCR, modified from ARM-PCR. TCRdb redid the calling of the multiplex PCR reads with MiXCR, one entry per CDR3 protein. The profile shows roughly 75,000 distinct CDR3 sequences, under 85% of them singletons. The sample was lung tumor tissue. Receptors were obtained from a woman aged 50 to 60 with non-small cell lung cancer.

The J gene is TRBJ2-1, the V gene TRBV11-2; the D is unclear. The CDR3 is 12 residues long. V lost 5 bases and J lost 9, with 11 bases in between. Per germline, CDR1 SGHAT and CDR2 FQNNGV. CDR3 sequence (DNA): TGTGCCAGCAGCCAGGCTTGTAGTGAGCAGTTCTTC. Residues: CASSQACSEQFF.

This clonotype was observed many times. The rearrangement uses TRBV5-6 and TRBJ2-7; D gene ambiguous. Trimming took off 2 bases at V and 5 bases at J, with 11 bases between the two ends. The CDR3 runs to 13 residues. Germline V CDR1 and CDR2: SGHDT, YYEEEE. The chain's CDR3 is CASSLSMADEQYF. In nucleotides, the CDR3 is TGTGCCAGCAGCTTATCGATGGCCGACGAGCAGTACTTC.

This clonotype was recorded only once. Since no conserved phenylalanine or tryptophan closes the CDR3, a read error is the likely cause. It is unclear where the CDR3 begins or ends on the DNA, so no DNA is shown, and the CDR3 is as TCRdb lists it. This chain connects TRBV6-1 to TRBJ2-1. Counting both end residues, the CDR3 totals 12 amino acids. Germline CDR1 is MNHNS and CDR2 is SASEGT. CDR3 region: CVSSTYGYEQFL.

This clonotype has just a few counts. Possible read error: a much larger clone is one base away. The chain uses TRBV5-1 and TRBJ2-3; 7 bases agree with TRBD2. Trimming took 1 base from V and 5 from J; bases not matched to a gene: 7. Germline V gives CDR1 SGHRS, CDR2 YFSETQ. This CDR3 is built from 15 residues. CDR3 sequence: CASSLTERGIDTQYF. The CDR3 DNA sequence: TGCGCCAGCAGCTTGACGGAGCGGGGAATAGATACGCAGTATTTT.

V usage is TRBV5-4 and J usage is TRBJ2-7; D gene unclear. V shed 1 base and J shed 7 bases, with 24 bases lying between them. Germline loops: CDR1 SGHNT, CDR2 YYREEE (reference sequence). The CDR3 consists of 17 residues. As DNA, the CDR3 is TGTGCCAGCAGCTTGTCACCCCCTTGGCGGAGCATTTGGGAGCAGTACTTC. As protein: CASSLSPPWRSIWEQYF.

A note on this clonotype: Its ends do not fully match the called genes, so a read error is possible. DNA for the CDR3: TGTGCCAGTAGTTATCACGGCGGGAGCTCCTACAATGAGCAGTGCTTC. The encoded protein is CASSYHGGSSYNEQCF. The rearrangement uses TRBV6-6 and TRBJ2-1; 7 nucleotides align to TRBD2. This CDR3 has 16 amino acids. Germline CDR1 and CDR2: MNHNY and SVGAGI (reference sequence).

Comment on this clonotype: One end of the junction is discordant with germline, which a read error may explain. The J gene is TRBJ2-2, the V gene TRBV5-1; D ambiguous. CDR3 length: 15 residues. Germline-derived CDR1 and CDR2 are SGHRS and YFSETQ. DNA of the CDR3: TGCGCCATCAGCTTAGGGCAGGCGAACACCGGGGAGCTGTTTTTT. It translates to CAISLGQANTGELFF.

Details on this clonotype: This may come from a read error, since a much larger clone is one base off. This chain connects TRBV28 to TRBJ2-7, with TRBD2 matching 9 bases. Germline V gene lookup returns CDR1 MDHEN and CDR2 SYDVKM. The CDR3 has 15 amino acids. J was trimmed by 4 bases and V by 7 bases; bases with no gene match: 11. The chain's CDR3 is CASTSISGSLYEQYF. CDR3 coding DNA: TGTGCCAGCACTTCAATTAGCGGGAGTTTGTACGAGCAGTACTTC.

A remark on this clonotype: An end of the junction differs from the germline gene, which may be a read error. The J gene is TRBJ1-5, the V gene TRBV4-2; the D is unclear. The CDR3 loop spans 15 amino acids. CDR1 is LGHNA, CDR2 YNFKEQ, per germline. The CDR3 region is CASSQDLSSDQPQHF. For the CDR3, the DNA is TGTGCCAGCAGCCAAGACCTCAGTAGCGATCAACCCCAGCATTTT.

Details on this clonotype: At one boundary the junction diverges from the germline segment, which might be a read error. The genes are TRBV11-1 and TRBJ2-7; D remains ambiguous. Germline loops: CDR1 SGHAT, CDR2 FQDESV (reference sequence). The CDR3 runs 13 residues. This chain's CDR3 is CTSSFGQVYEQYF. CDR3 DNA sequence: TGTACCAGCAGCTTTGGGCAGGTCTATGAGCAGTACTTC.

Comments on this clonotype: No conserved phenylalanine or tryptophan ends this CDR3, so it is likely a read error. The chain joins TRBV12-3 or TRBV12-4 to TRBJ1-5; D gene unclear. The CDR3 totals 15 residues. Between the trimmed V and J ends, which lost 8 bases and 3 bases, there was a span of 17 bases. The CDR3 sequence: CASGPGMGYNQPQHS. As DNA, the CDR3 is TGTGCCAGCGGTCCGGGCATGGGGTACAATCAGCCCCAGCATTCT.

The rearrangement uses TRBV6-5 and TRBJ2-5, with D hard to call. Germline-derived CDR1 and CDR2 are MNHEY and SVGAGI. The CDR3 consists of 15 residues. Trimming took 0 bases from V and 5 from J, leaving 13 bases between them. CDR3 DNA sequence: TGTGCCAGCAGTTACTCGAGAGGAGAGCAGGAGACCCAGTACTTC. This translates into CASSYSRGEQETQYF.

Comment on this clonotype: A read error may produce the germline difference seen at one junction end. V usage is TRBV5-5 and J usage is TRBJ2-7, with D possibly TRBD2 on 5 matching bases. The CDR3 is made up of 17 amino acids. Germline CDR1 SGHKS, CDR2 YYEKEE (reference sequence). CDR3 coding DNA: TGTGTCAGCAGCTTGGCCATCTCCGAACGGGGCTCCTACGAGCAGTACTTC. It encodes CVSSLAISERGSYEQYF. Drawing the rest from reference TRBV5-5 and TRBJ2-7, the complete variable domain is DAGVTQSPTHLIKTRGQQVTLRCSPISGHKSVSWYQQVLGQGPQFIFQYYEKEERGRGNFPDRFSARQFPNYSSELNVNALLLGDSALYLCVSSLAISERGSYEQYFGPGTRLTVT.

This clonotype is a singleton in its sample. The chain carries TRBV12-3 or TRBV12-4 and TRBJ2-2; D gene unclear. CDR3 length equals 15 residues. Trimming shortened V by 2 bases and J by 7 bases, and 14 bases separated the two germline ends. The CDR3 DNA is TGTGCCAGCAGTTTAAGAACTGCGAATATCGGGGAGCTGTTTTTT. It yields the protein CASSLRTANIGELFF.

This clonotype was picked up one time. The CDR3 end shows no conserved phenylalanine or tryptophan, and so a read error is likely. The chain has TRBV29-1 and TRBJ1-2, with D unclear. Per the germline V gene, CDR1 is SQVTM and CDR2 is ANQGSEA. The CDR3 loop spans 14 amino acids. Here the CDR3 reads CSVGEDLDSNGYTS. CDR3 bases: TGTAGCGTTGGAGAGGATCTTGATTCGAATGGCTACACCTCC.

Notes on this clonotype: Germline and junction disagree at one end, which may indicate a read error. This chain joins TRBV5-6 and TRBJ2-1; D ambiguous. This CDR3 spans 12 amino acids. The germline V gene has CDR1 SGHDT and CDR2 YYEEEE. CDR3 amino acids: CTSSSTYDERFF. DNA of the CDR3: TGTACCAGCAGCTCGACATACGACGAGCGGTTCTTC.

With regard to this clonotype: The junction departs from germline at one end; a sequencing error may be responsible. V gene TRBV20-1 combines with J gene TRBJ1-2; no reliable D call. The CDR3 contains 14 residues. Germline assignment: CDR1 DFQATT and CDR2 SNEGSKA (reference sequence). The CDR3 DNA reads TGCAGTGCTAGTTCGGTGGGGATGTTCAATGGCTATACCTTC. Amino acid sequence: CSASSVGMFNGYTF.